The sequence of this T cell receptor (beta chain) was determined in a study of human T cells and chemical hapten exposure. Sample time point: patch test 3, about 24 weeks after DPC sensitization. Treatment described: therapeutic diphenylcyclopropenone sensitization with weekly scalp DPC. The CDR3 has 14 amino acids. V lost 4 bases, J lost 6 bases, and 4 bases stayed unmatched. Individual cDNA molecules received unique molecular identifiers in the library. TCRdb used MiXCR to reprocess the RACE reads, holding one entry per CDR3 protein. The sample shows 82,000 or so distinct CDR3 sequences, 10% to 15% of them seen only once. This clonotype was recorded a few times.

The rearrangement uses TRBV12-3 or TRBV12-4 and TRBJ2-3, with 10 bases matching TRBD2. The sample here was whole blood, taken in connection with sensitization to the hapten diphenylcyclopropenone (DPC). This TCR came from a woman aged 50 to 60 with alopecia areata. Some clones in this sample may be carry-over from other donors' samples. CDR3 residues: CASSSNSGRDTQYF. The CDR3 DNA is TGTGCCAGCAGTTCGAATAGCGGGAGGGATACGCAGTATTTT.